The 14 T cell receptor beta chains in this list originate from one sample, sequenced in a study of T-cell memory formation after mild COVID-19. TCRdb passed the 5' RACE reads through MiXCR, listing each CDR3 protein once. This repertoire shows about 150,000 distinct CDR3 sequences, roughly 15% found once; its top ten account for 13% to 15%. Material: PBMCs or a T cell subset sorted from them (not recorded which). These receptors were collected from an adult woman who had mild COVID-19 (a few samples of this study predate the infection). Cell type and time point are not known.

This clonotype came up a few times. This chain uses TRBV3-1 with TRBJ1-2, with unresolved D. Germline loops: CDR1 LGHDT, CDR2 YNNKEL (reference sequence). The V gene lost 1 base and the J gene lost 8 bases, with 11 bases spanning the gap. The CDR3 length is 13 residues. CDR3 DNA sequence: TGTGCCAGCAGCCAAGGGGTTCTTCAGGGCTACACCTTC. Its translation: CASSQGVLQGYTF.

This clonotype was detected only a few times. This rearrangement joins TRBV5-1 to TRBJ2-1; 14 nucleotides agree with TRBD2. Trimming at V came to 4 bases and at J to 7 bases, leaving 4 bases not matched to a gene. Germline V gene data show CDR1 as SGHRS and CDR2 as YFSETQ. CDR3 length: 15 residues. As DNA, the CDR3 is TGCGCCAGCAGCCGAGGGACTAGCGGGGGTAATGAGCAGTTCTTC. Translation: CASSRGTSGGNEQFF. Supplemented by reference TRBV5-1 and TRBJ2-1, the full variable domain reads KAGVTQTPRYLIKTRGQQVTLSCSPISGHRSVSWYQQTPGQGLQFLFEYFSETQRNKGNFPGRFSGRQFSNSRSEMNVSTLELGDSALYLCASSRGTSGGNEQFFGPGTRLTVL.

In this sample, this clonotype turned up a few times. Here the CDR3 DNA reads TGTGCCAGCAGCTTGGGGGACATGAACACCGGGGAGCTGTTTTTT. The encoded protein is CASSLGDMNTGELFF. This chain connects TRBV5-6 to TRBJ2-2; maybe TRBD1 (6 bases). Germline V CDR1 and CDR2: SGHDT, YYEEEE. Trimming stripped 0 bases from V and 1 base from J, with 7 bases between. This CDR3 is built from 15 residues. Full variable domain (outside the CDR3, taken from reference TRBV5-6 and TRBJ2-2): DAGVTQSPTHLIKTRGQQVTLRCSPKSGHDTVSWYQQALGQGPQFIFQYYEEEERQRGNFPDRFSGHQFPNYSSELNVNALLLGDSALYLCASSLGDMNTGELFFGEGSRLTVL.

This chain links TRBV7-3 with TRBJ2-1; possible D gene TRBD1, 5 bases. Trimming left V 5 bases short and J 5 bases short, with 10 bases between. CDR1 and CDR2 from the germline V gene are SGHTA and FQGTGA. The CDR3 sequence is 13 residues long. CDR3 in amino acids: CASSPDSHNEQFF. Here the CDR3 DNA reads TGTGCCAGCAGCCCCGACAGCCACAATGAGCAGTTCTTC.

The chain combines TRBV5-1 with TRBJ2-7; either TRBD1 or TRBD2 may supply D (5 bases each). Trimming removed 2 bases at V and 2 bases at J, with 17 bases between. CDR3 length: 16 amino acids. CDR1 and CDR2 from the germline V gene are SGHRS and YFSETQ. The DNA for the CDR3 is TGCGCCAGCAGCTTTTTGGGGACGGGCTTAACCTACGAGCAGTACTTC. Amino acids: CASSFLGTGLTYEQYF.

This clonotype showed up just a few times. The chain is built from TRBV20-1 and TRBJ2-7, with D possibly TRBD2 on 5 matching bases. CDR3 length: 16 amino acids. Germline loops: CDR1 DFQATT, CDR2 SNEGSKA (reference sequence). V was cut by 3 bases and J by 3 bases, with 21 bases left in between. CDR3 in DNA: TGCAGTGCTAGTCCAACTGGCGGGCCGGCTTACTACGAGCAGTACTTC. This codes for CSASPTGGPAYYEQYF.

This chain uses TRBV19 with TRBJ2-3; maybe TRBD2 (6 bases). The CDR3 totals 14 residues. Germline V gene sequence: CDR1 LNHDA, CDR2 SQIVND (reference sequence). V lost 6 bases, J lost 2 bases, and 12 bases lay in between. The CDR3 nucleotides are TGTGCCAGTAGACGGGAGCCTAACACAGATACGCAGTATTTT. This translates into CASRREPNTDTQYF.

This chain joins TRBV5-8 and TRBJ2-1; a possible D gene is TRBD1 (5 bases). The V and J ends lost 2 bases and 8 bases respectively, with 14 bases between them. This CDR3 contains 14 residues. Germline V gives CDR1 SGHTS, CDR2 YDEGEE. CDR3 amino acids: CASSFLLGAYEQFF. In DNA, the CDR3 is TGTGCCAGCAGCTTCCTACTTGGGGCGTATGAGCAGTTCTTC.

The chain carries TRBV7-3 and TRBJ2-3; 8 nucleotides align to TRBD1. With 1 base clipped from V and 1 base from J, the junction kept 4 bases outside the gene matches. Per germline, CDR1 SGHTA and CDR2 FQGTGA. The CDR3 sequence is 16 residues long. The CDR3 spells CASSLRTGKGTDTQYF. The CDR3 DNA is TGTGCCAGCAGCTTAAGGACAGGGAAAGGCACAGATACGCAGTATTTT.

V usage is TRBV7-2 and J usage is TRBJ2-3; 8 nucleotides agree with TRBD2. Germline V CDR1 and CDR2: SGHTA, FQGNSA. The CDR3 is 14 amino acids. V was clipped by 5 bases and J by 6 bases; unmatched bases: 7. The DNA for the CDR3 is TGTGCCAGCAGCACGGGGGGGCAGGGTGATACGCAGTATTTT. Translating gives CASSTGGQGDTQYF.

In this sample, this clonotype turned up a few times. The chain links TRBV12-3 or TRBV12-4 to TRBJ1-1; D is unclear. Trimming cost V 2 bases and J 0 bases, with 16 bases left between them. CDR3 length equals 17 residues. The CDR3 DNA follows: TGTGCCAGCAGTTTACTCGTGTGGAGGTCGGTGAACACTGAAGCTTTCTTT. This sequence encodes CASSLLVWRSVNTEAFF.

The V call is TRBV6-5, the J call TRBJ2-1, with 8 bases aligning to TRBD2. The CDR3 totals 14 residues. After removal of 6 bases from V and 3 bases from J, the junction contained 4 bases not matched to a gene. From germline, CDR1 is MNHEY and CDR2 SVGAGI. The CDR3 sequence: CASRRGALYNEQFF. CDR3 in DNA: TGTGCCAGCAGGCGGGGGGCCCTCTACAATGAGCAGTTCTTC.

The chain is built from TRBV4-3 and TRBJ1-6; maybe TRBD1 (5 bases). The V end lost 1 base, the J end lost 9 bases, and 13 bases lay between the germline ends. The CDR3 length is 15 residues. Germline assignment: CDR1 LGHNA and CDR2 YSLEER. The CDR3 sequence is CASSQARDGGSPLHF. The CDR3 DNA reads as TGCGCCAGCAGCCAAGCTCGGGACGGGGGTTCACCCCTCCACTTT.

This chain joins TRBV12-3 or TRBV12-4 and TRBJ2-7; the match to TRBD2 covers 7 bases. Trimming cost V 6 bases and J 2 bases; bases outside gene matches: 7. The CDR3 is made up of 14 amino acids. The CDR3, as DNA: TGTGCCAGCAGCCCGGGGAGGGTGACCTACGAGCAGTACTTC. Amino acids: CASSPGRVTYEQYF.